The entry below describes one TCR beta chain. The antigen is unknown. Germline V lookup: CDR1 MNHEY, CDR2 SVGAGI. V was shortened by 6 bases and J by 3 bases, with 18 bases between the two germline ends. The CDR3 sequence is 15 residues long. The entry originates in a study of beta chain features in type 1 diabetes. The overall study: The samples had roughly 110,000,000 sorted cells examined in all.

Reverse transcription of all isolated RNA meant that expressed TCRB transcripts were sequenced. Profiling relied on immunoSEQ multiplex PCR, and the TCRdb table lists in-frame clones only, not all of them. The table includes about 160,000 clones, approximately 8.1% detected once. Study-level points and caveats: HLA influence on TCRB rearrangement stayed unresolved here. Shorter TCRB CDR3s, moderately but significantly so, were found in Type 1 diabetes patients in all four CD4+ subsets. A closer apparent resemblance between naive, central memory and Treg TCRB repertoires was seen in patients than in healthy donors.

V and J are TRBV6-5 and TRBJ2-7; tentatively, D is TRBD2 (6 bases). What was sequenced was central memory CD4+ T cells from blood. The source of this sequence is a young man with type 1 diabetes. CDR3 in DNA: TGTGCCAGCAGAAACGGGGGTGATGAGTTCTACGAGCAGTACTTC. Encoded protein: CASRNGGDEFYEQYF.